A selection of T cell receptor beta chains follows, all from one sample in a study of cytomegalovirus exposure and HLA in healthy donors. Using immunoSEQ multiplex PCR, the repertoire was profiled, and TCRdb retains in-frame clones only, with some absent. The table includes fewer than 350,000 clones, around nine tenths detected once. The sample comprised PBMCs. These receptors came from a woman in her late teens or twenties in good health and CMV-seronegative. CDR3s include the opening cysteine and the closing phenylalanine or tryptophan. D genes are given only for firm matches. The size entry is marked missing in some rows and otherwise reads once, few, many or a size class.

j_call v_call d_call clone_size cdr3_aa cdr3_nt
TRBJ1-5 TRBV27 - - CASSLGQAGNQPQHF TGTGCCAGCAGTTTAGGTCAGGCCGGCAATCAGCCCCAGCATTTT
TRBJ2-7 TRBV29-1 TRBD1 few CSVATGGSYEQYF TGCAGCGTTGCAACAGGGGGGTCCTACGAGCAGTACTTC
TRBJ1-6 TRBV6-5 - - CASKAGVSDSPLHF TGTGCCAGCAAGGCCGGAGTGTCGGATTCACCCCTCCACTTT
TRBJ1-6 TRBV5-1 TRBD1 - CASSATGQGTLHF TGCGCCAGCAGCGCAACTGGACAGGGCACCCTCCACTTT
TRBJ2-2 TRBV7-7 TRBD1 - CASSSTGYNTGELFF TGTGCTAGCAGCTCGACAGGGTACAACACCGGGGAGCTGTTTTTT
TRBJ1-3 TRBV7-3 TRBD1 - CASSPGDSLGNTIYF TGTGCCAGCAGCCCGGGGGACAGTTTGGGAAACACCATATATTTT
TRBJ2-3 TRBV4-1 TRBD2 - CASSQESGGKTDTQYF TGCGCCAGCAGCCAAGAGAGCGGGGGGAAAACAGATACGCAGTATTTT
TRBJ2-7 TRBV18 - - CASSPPGRAASYEQYF TGTGCCAGCTCACCACCCGGCAGGGCCGCCTCCTACGAGCAGTACTTC
TRBJ1-1 TRBV21-1 - - CASSKTAVSGNTEAFF TGTGCCAGCAGCAAGACAGCCGTGTCGGGGAACACTGAAGCTTTCTTT
TRBJ1-6 TRBV30 - - CASSRSYNSPLHF TGTGCCTCCTCCCGGTCCTATAATTCCCCCCTCCACTTT
TRBJ2-7 TRBV7-3 TRBD1 - CASSQRGGTGLYEQYF TGTGCCAGCAGCCAAAGGGGTGGGACAGGACTCTACGAGCAGTACTTC
TRBJ1-2 TRBV5-1 TRBD1 - CASSWGQGGYGYTF TGCGCCAGCAGCTGGGGACAGGGTGGCTATGGCTACACCTTC
TRBJ2-3 TRBV5-1 - - CASRRVAMDTDTQYF TGCGCCAGCAGGCGCGTAGCCATGGACACAGATACGCAGTATTTT
TRBJ2-7 TRBV5-8 - - CASSLAAGEQYF TGTGCCAGCAGCTTGGCGGCAGGCGAGCAGTACTTC
TRBJ2-1 TRBV10-3 TRBD2 - CAISDAAGGSWNEQFF TGTGCCATCAGTGACGCAGCGGGGGGTTCCTGGAATGAGCAGTTCTTC
TRBJ2-5 TRBV30 TRBD1 - CAWRRRDRGPETQYF TGTGCCTGGAGAAGACGGGACAGGGGGCCGGAGACCCAGTACTTC
TRBJ2-7 TRBV27 TRBD1 - CASSFGTGVYEQYF TGTGCCAGCAGTTTCGGGACAGGGGTCTACGAGCAGTACTTC
TRBJ1-1 TRBV6-4 - few CASSRGMNTEAFF TGTGCCAGCAGTAGAGGCATGAACACTGAAGCTTTCTTT
TRBJ2-7 TRBV4-1 TRBD1 - CASSQRIPGQGAGEQYF TGCGCCAGCAGCCAGCGAATCCCGGGACAGGGGGCCGGGGAGCAGTACTTC
TRBJ2-1 TRBV5-5 - - CASSLSLNEQFF TGTGCCAGCAGCTTATCGTTAAATGAGCAGTTCTTC